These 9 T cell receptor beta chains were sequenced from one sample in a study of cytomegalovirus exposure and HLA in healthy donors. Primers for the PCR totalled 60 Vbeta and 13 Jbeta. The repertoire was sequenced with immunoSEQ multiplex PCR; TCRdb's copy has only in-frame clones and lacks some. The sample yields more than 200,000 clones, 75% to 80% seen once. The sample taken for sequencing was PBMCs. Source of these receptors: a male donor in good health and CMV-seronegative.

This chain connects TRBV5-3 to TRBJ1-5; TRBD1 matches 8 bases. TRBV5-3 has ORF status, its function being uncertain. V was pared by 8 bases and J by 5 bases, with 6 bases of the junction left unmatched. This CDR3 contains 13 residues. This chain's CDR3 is CASSLDRDQPQHF. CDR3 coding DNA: TGTGCCAGCAGCCTGGACAGGGATCAGCCCCAGCATTTT.

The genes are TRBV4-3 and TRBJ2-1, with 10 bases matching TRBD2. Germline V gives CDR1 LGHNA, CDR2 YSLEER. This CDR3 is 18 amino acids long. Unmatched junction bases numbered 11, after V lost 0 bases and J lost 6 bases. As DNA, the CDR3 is TGCGCCAGCAGCCAAGATCAAGCGGGAGGGTATTGGGGCAATGAGCAGTTCTTC. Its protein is CASSQDQAGGYWGNEQFF.

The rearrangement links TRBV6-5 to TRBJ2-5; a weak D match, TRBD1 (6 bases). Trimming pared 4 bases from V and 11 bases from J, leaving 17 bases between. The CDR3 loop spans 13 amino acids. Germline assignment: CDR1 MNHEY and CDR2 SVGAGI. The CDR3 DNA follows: TGTGCCAGCAGTTCAACGGGACAATGGGAGCAGTACTTC. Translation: CASSSTGQWEQYF.

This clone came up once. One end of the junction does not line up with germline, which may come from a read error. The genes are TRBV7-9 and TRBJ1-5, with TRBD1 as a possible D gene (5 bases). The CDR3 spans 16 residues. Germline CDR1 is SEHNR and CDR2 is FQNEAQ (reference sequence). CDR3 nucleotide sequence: TGTTCCAGCAGCTTGGGGGGAGGGAGTAGCAATCAGCCCCAGCATTTT. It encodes CSSSLGGGSSNQPQHF.

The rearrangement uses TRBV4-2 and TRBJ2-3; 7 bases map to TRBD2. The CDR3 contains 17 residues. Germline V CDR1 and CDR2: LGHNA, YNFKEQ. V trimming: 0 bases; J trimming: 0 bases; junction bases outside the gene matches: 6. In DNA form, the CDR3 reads TGTGCCAGCAGCCAAGATTCACTAGCGATTAGCACAGATACGCAGTATTTT. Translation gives CASSQDSLAISTDTQYF.

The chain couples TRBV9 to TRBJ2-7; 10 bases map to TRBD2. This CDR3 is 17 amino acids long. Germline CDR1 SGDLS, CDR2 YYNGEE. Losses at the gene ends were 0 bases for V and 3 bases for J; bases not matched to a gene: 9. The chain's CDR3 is CASSVGPSGSANYEQYF. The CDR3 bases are TGTGCCAGCAGCGTAGGCCCTAGCGGGAGTGCAAACTACGAGCAGTACTTC.

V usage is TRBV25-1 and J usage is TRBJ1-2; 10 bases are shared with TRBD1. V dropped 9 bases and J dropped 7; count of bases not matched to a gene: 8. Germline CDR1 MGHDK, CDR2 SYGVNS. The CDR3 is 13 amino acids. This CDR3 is CASWTGGSGGYTF. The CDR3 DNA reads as TGTGCCAGTTGGACAGGGGGATCGGGTGGCTACACCTTC.

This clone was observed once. The CDR3 DNA reads TGCAGCGTTGGCAGGGGAGGGGACTATGGCTACACCTTC. Its protein product is CSVGRGGDYGYTF. The V gene is TRBV29-1, the J gene TRBJ1-2, with a possible D match to TRBD1 (6 bases). Per the germline V gene, CDR1 is SQVTM and CDR2 is ANQGSEA. Trimming removed 4 bases from V and 3 bases from J, with 12 bases in between. The CDR3 spans 13 residues.

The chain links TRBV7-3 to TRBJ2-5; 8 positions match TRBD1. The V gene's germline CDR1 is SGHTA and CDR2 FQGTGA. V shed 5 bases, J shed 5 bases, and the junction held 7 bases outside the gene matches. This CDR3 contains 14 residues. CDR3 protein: CASSETGGGETQYF. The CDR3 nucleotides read TGTGCCAGCAGCGAAACAGGGGGAGGCGAGACCCAGTACTTC.